This TCR beta chain was retrieved from a study of T cells in localized non-small cell lung cancer. Whole-study results and caveats: Heterogeneity remains possible because sequencing was limited to only one tumor region. Uninvolved adjacent lung had the highest recorded T cell clonality, with tumor below it.

This CDR3 is 15 amino acids long. V was shortened by 2 bases and J by 1 base, with 12 bases between the two germline ends. Germline V lookup: CDR1 SGHRS, CDR2 YFSETQ. This table comes from immunoSEQ multiplex PCR, and its TCRdb copy is limited to in-frame clones, with some not included. The table shows around 70,000 clones, with about 86% occurring only once. A word on this clone: Its antigen is currently unknown.

The genes are TRBV5-1 and TRBJ1-1; D remains ambiguous. The origin of this receptor is a male donor at least 60 years old with stage III squamous cell lung carcinoma. Sequenced material: peripheral blood, taken before any cancer treatment. In DNA form, the CDR3 reads TGCGCCAGCAGCTTATTCGTCAGCCAGAACACTGAAGCTTTCTTT. Amino acids: CASSLFVSQNTEAFF.